These 5 T cell receptor beta chains came from one sample sequenced in a study of post-analysis software for immune sequencing data (dated by TCRdb to about 2015). What the study reported, not specific to this receptor: Patients showed significantly higher frequencies than controls for a handful of TRBV segments, among them TRBV5-6, TRBV5-1 and TRBV20-1.

Their antigen targets remain unknown. Receptor libraries were prepared by PCR. The instrument was an Illumina HiSeq 2500. To reduce PCR and sequencing biases, unique molecular identifiers were incorporated into the TCR beta cDNA libraries. TCRdb reworked the public reads: Q25 trimming with fastp, MiXCR clone assembly, productive beta chains retained. A single entry per CDR3 protein holds the most common genes and DNA from its merged rows. This sample is represented by 500,000 to 600,000 distinct CDR3 sequences; around 40% of them were singletons. Roughly 1.8% of the sample rests with the top ten. Sequenced sample: blood. These receptor sequences come from a girl aged 5-17 years with multiple sclerosis.

This clonotype was observed a handful of times. The chain has TRBV5-1 and TRBJ2-1; maybe TRBD2 (5 bases). The end of the DNA aligns better with TRBJ2-7, so the J call may be wrong. Germline CDR1 is SGHRS and CDR2 is YFSETQ. The CDR3 spans 15 residues. CDR3: CASSLAPTGAYEQYF. The DNA for the CDR3 is TGCGCCAGCAGCTTGGCTCCGACCGGGGCCTACGAGCAGTACTTC.

The V and J genes are TRBV12-3 or TRBV12-4 and TRBJ1-1; D not certain. V lost 3 bases to trimming and J lost 10 bases, with 15 bases between them. This CDR3 is built from 13 residues. CDR3 sequence: CASSLKATKGAFF. In DNA form, the CDR3 reads TGTGCCAGCAGTTTGAAAGCAACTAAGGGAGCTTTCTTT.

V gene TRBV15 combines with J gene TRBJ1-5, with TRBD1 matching 8 bases. From germline, CDR1 is LNHNV and CDR2 YYDKDF (reference sequence). The CDR3 loop spans 13 amino acids. Germline trimming cut 5 bases from V and 6 bases from J; bases unmatched to any gene: 3. The CDR3 nucleotides are TGTGCCACCAGCGTGGACAGGGCTCAGCCCCAGCATTTT. Its protein product is CATSVDRAQPQHF.

In its sample, this clonotype was seen a few times. The rearrangement joins TRBV4-1 to TRBJ1-2; 7 positions agree with TRBD1. This CDR3 has 17 amino acids. V dropped 1 base and J dropped 4; count of bases not matched to a gene: 12. Germline assignment: CDR1 MGHRA and CDR2 YSYEKL. The CDR3 reads CASSQVQKLQGFYGYTF. In DNA form, the CDR3 reads TGCGCCAGCAGCCAAGTTCAAAAACTACAGGGGTTCTATGGCTACACCTTC.

The chain recombines TRBV20-1 with TRBJ2-1, with D perhaps being TRBD1 or TRBD2 (8 bases each). Between the trimmed V and J ends, which lost 1 base and 12 bases, there was a span of 19 bases. Germline V gene lookup returns CDR1 DFQATT and CDR2 SNEGSKA (reference sequence). The CDR3 spans 14 residues. This CDR3 reads CSARALVAGTGQFF. In DNA form, the CDR3 reads TGCAGTGCTAGAGCCCTCGTAGCGGGGACAGGGCAGTTCTTC.